This is a list of T cell receptor beta chains from one sample in a study of blood T cell repertoires in COVID-19. Assay used: immunoSEQ multiplex PCR; TCRdb lists only in-frame clones, some missing. Of 150,000 or so clones in the sample, roughly 84% were seen once. Specimen: peripheral blood. The receptors stem from a man aged 50 to 59 with active or convalescent COVID-19. Both conserved end residues are part of each CDR3. D genes are given only for firm matches. Clone sizes are given selectively: once, few, many, or a class where the clone is expanded.

v_call,clone_size,d_call,j_call,cdr3_aa,cdr3_nt
TRBV13,-,-,TRBJ1-4,CASSLRRRSNEKLFF,TGTGCCAGCAGCTTAAGACGGCGGTCCAATGAAAAACTGTTTTTT
TRBV11-3,-,TRBD1,TRBJ1-6,CASSHLTGTANSPLHF,TGTGCCAGCAGCCACCTCACCGGGACAGCTAATTCACCCCTCCACTTT
TRBV5-1,-,TRBD1,TRBJ1-5,CASSPGQDHQPQHF,TGCGCCAGCAGCCCGGGACAGGACCATCAGCCCCAGCATTTT
TRBV7-2,-,-,TRBJ2-2,CASSTSRNTGELFF,TGTGCCAGCAGCACTAGTAGAAACACCGGGGAGCTGTTTTTT
TRBV12-3/TRBV12-4,-,TRBD1,TRBJ1-5,CASRGTGNQPQHF,TGTGCCAGCAGAGGGACAGGGAATCAGCCCCAGCATTTT
TRBV5-1,-,-,TRBJ1-2,CASSLDTSNYGYTF,TGCGCCAGCAGCTTGGACACCTCAAACTATGGCTACACCTTC
TRBV21-1,-,-,TRBJ2-2,CASSKYPRGGGTGELFF,TGTGCCAGCAGCAAATATCCGAGGGGCGGGGGCACCGGGGAGCTGTTTTTT
TRBV5-1,-,TRBD2,TRBJ2-1,CASSFGTSGASYNEQFF,TGCGCCAGCAGCTTCGGGACTAGCGGGGCTTCCTACAATGAGCAGTTCTTC
TRBV11-3,-,TRBD2,TRBJ2-3,CASSARLAGGTDTQYF,TGTGCCAGCAGCGCCCGACTAGCGGGGGGCACAGATACGCAGTATTTT
TRBV11-2,-,-,TRBJ1-4,CASSPRGRTNEKLFF,TGTGCCAGCAGCCCCCGGGGGAGAACTAATGAAAAACTGTTTTTT
TRBV5-8,-,TRBD1,TRBJ1-1,CASSWDRGVTEAFF,TGTGCCAGCAGCTGGGACAGGGGGGTCACTGAAGCTTTCTTT
TRBV14,-,TRBD1,TRBJ1-2,CASSQDLIGTGHGYTF,TGTGCCAGCAGCCAAGATTTGATCGGGACAGGGCATGGCTACACCTTC
TRBV6-2/TRBV6-3,-,-,TRBJ2-3,CASSYGSGEGTDTQYF,TGTGCCAGCAGTTACGGGTCGGGAGAGGGGACAGATACGCAGTATTTT
TRBV6-5,-,-,TRBJ1-6,CASSYTPGLKNSPLHF,TGTGCCAGCAGTTACACTCCGGGACTGAAGAATTCACCCCTCCACTTT
TRBV12-3/TRBV12-4,-,-,TRBJ2-1,CASSFAGDNEQFF,TGTGCCAGCAGTTTCGCAGGGGACAATGAGCAGTTCTTC
TRBV6-4,-,-,TRBJ1-5,CASSLDLDQPQHF,TGTGCCAGCAGCCTCGACCTAGATCAGCCCCAGCATTTT
TRBV5-8,-,-,TRBJ2-7,CASSFGQGEQYF,TGTGCCAGCAGCTTTGGGCAGGGCGAGCAGTACTTC
TRBV6-5,-,-,TRBJ2-5,CASSNGETQYF,TGTGCCAGCAGTAACGGGGAGACCCAGTACTTC
TRBV7-2,once,TRBD2,TRBJ2-5,CASSLVAGEGETQYF,TGTGCCAGCAGCTTAGTGGCGGGAGAGGGAGAGACCCAGTACTTC
TRBV11-3,-,-,TRBJ2-3,CASSARRDSLTDTQYF,TGTGCCAGCAGCGCCCGCCGGGACTCTCTCACAGATACGCAGTATTTT
TRBV27,few,-,TRBJ1-1,CASSPWEDTEAFF,TGTGCCAGCAGCCCTTGGGAGGACACTGAAGCTTTCTTT
TRBV10-3,-,TRBD2,TRBJ2-7,CAISGLGAGGFSYEQYF,TGTGCCATCAGTGGCCTAGGAGCGGGGGGTTTCTCCTACGAGCAGTACTTC
TRBV5-4,-,-,TRBJ2-7,CASSPKDNSIGQYF,TGTGCCAGCAGCCCTAAGGACAACTCTATAGGGCAGTACTTC
TRBV5-4,-,-,TRBJ2-1,CASSLELASSYNEQFF,TGTGCCAGCAGCTTGGAACTAGCTTCGTCCTACAATGAGCAGTTCTTC
TRBV7-9,-,-,TRBJ1-3,CASSLGVSGNTIYF,TGTGCCAGCAGCTTAGGCGTCTCTGGAAACACCATATATTTT
TRBV7-8,-,TRBD1,TRBJ1-4,CASSLGDSPGEKLFF,TGTGCCAGCAGCTTAGGGGACAGCCCGGGGGAAAAACTGTTTTTT
TRBV24-1,few,TRBD1,TRBJ1-1,CATSRDREAFF,TGTGCCACCAGTCGGGACAGAGAAGCTTTCTTT
TRBV7-8,-,TRBD2,TRBJ2-2,CATKAGLVNTGELFF,TGTGCCACGAAGGCTGGACTAGTGAACACCGGGGAGCTGTTTTTT
TRBV6-5,-,-,TRBJ2-3,CASRGAAFTDTQYF,TGTGCCAGCCGGGGAGCGGCCTTCACAGATACGCAGTATTTT
TRBV15,-,-,TRBJ2-1,CATSRAWRDEQFF,TGTGCCACCAGCAGAGCCTGGAGGGATGAGCAGTTCTTC
TRBV7-8,few,TRBD1,TRBJ1-1,CASSLGRDRGLLLNTEAFF,TGTGCCAGCAGCTTAGGTCGGGATAGGGGGCTTCTCTTGAACACTGAAGCTTTCTTT
TRBV30,-,-,TRBJ1-5,CAWSVKRAQPQHF,TGTGCCTGGAGTGTTAAGAGAGCTCAGCCCCAGCATTTT
TRBV7-9,-,TRBD1,TRBJ2-7,CASSPPGQAYEQYF,TGTGCCAGCAGCCCACCGGGACAGGCCTACGAGCAGTACTTC
TRBV2,-,-,TRBJ1-3,CASPERLSSGNTIYF,TGTGCCAGCCCTGAACGGTTGAGCTCTGGAAACACCATATATTTT
TRBV6-5,once,-,TRBJ2-7,CASSTTGTSYEQYF,TGTGCCAGCAGCACGACAGGGACTTCCTACGAGCAGTACTTC
TRBV4-2,-,-,TRBJ1-5,CASSHSWGGNAQPQHF,TGTGCCAGCAGCCACTCCTGGGGAGGGAACGCTCAGCCCCAGCATTTT
TRBV27,-,-,TRBJ1-2,CASSLGVPGGGYGYTF,TGTGCCAGCAGTTTGGGTGTGCCGGGGGGCGGCTATGGCTACACCTTC
TRBV14,once,-,TRBJ1-2,CASSQARVGGYTF,TGTGCCAGCAGCCAAGCGAGGGTCGGGGGCTACACCTTC
TRBV7-3,-,-,TRBJ1-6,CASSLNDRRGPEDNSPLHF,TGTGCCAGCAGCTTAAATGATAGGCGGGGGCCCGAGGATAATTCACCCCTCCACTTT
TRBV5-1,-,TRBD1,TRBJ1-4,CASSGTRSTGENEKLFF,TGCGCCAGCAGCGGGACGCGATCTACAGGGGAGAACGAAAAACTGTTTTTT